One and the same sample provided the 3 T cell receptor beta chains below, sequenced in a study of response to subunit inactivated influenza vaccine. TCRdb fed the RT-PCR reads into MiXCR, producing one record per CDR3 protein. The sample comprises more than 700,000 distinct CDR3 sequences, around 21% of which are singletons, and roughly a tenth rests with the top ten. This sample comprised PBMCs from blood, obtained 5 days after vaccination. Receptors originate from a man in his fifties or sixties who received an inactivated influenza vaccine.

This CDR3 reads CTSSQDNWGKITDTQYF. In DNA, the CDR3 is TGCACCAGCAGCCAAGATAATTGGGGCAAGATAACAGATACGCAGTATTTT. This chain joins TRBV1 and TRBJ2-3; TRBD1, the D gene given by the table, was not confirmed from the DNA. TRBV1 is reported as a pseudogene. The CDR3 covers 17 residues.

The V and J genes are TRBV10-3 and TRBJ2-7; tentatively, D is TRBD1 (5 bases). Trimming took 4 bases from V and 0 from J, leaving 16 bases between them. CDR1 is ENHRY and CDR2 is SYGVKD in the germline V gene. The CDR3 runs 16 residues. DNA of the CDR3: TGTGCCATCAGTGGTGGGGCAGGGCGTAGCTCCTACGAGCAGTACTTC. Amino acid sequence: CAISGGAGRSSYEQYF.

This clonotype has a handful of counts. The V and J genes are TRBV20-1 and TRBJ2-1; a possible D gene is TRBD2 (5 bases). The length of the CDR3 is 11 residues. V lost 3 bases and J lost 8, with 8 bases in between. Looked up from germline, CDR1 is DFQATT and CDR2 is SNEGSKA (reference sequence). CDR3 nucleotide sequence: TGCAGTGCTAGTATCGGGGATGAGCAGTTCTTC. Translated: CSASIGDEQFF.